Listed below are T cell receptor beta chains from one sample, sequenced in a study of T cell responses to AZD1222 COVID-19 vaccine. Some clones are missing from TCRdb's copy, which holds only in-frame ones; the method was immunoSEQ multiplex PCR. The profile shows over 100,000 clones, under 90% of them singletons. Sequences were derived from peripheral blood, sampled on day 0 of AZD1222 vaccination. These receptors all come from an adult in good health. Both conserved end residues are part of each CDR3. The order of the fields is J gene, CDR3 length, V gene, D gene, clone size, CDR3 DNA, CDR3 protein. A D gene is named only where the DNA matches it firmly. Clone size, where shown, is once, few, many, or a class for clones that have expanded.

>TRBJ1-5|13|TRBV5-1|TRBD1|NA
TGCGCCAGCAGCGTGAACAGGGGTCAGCCCCAGCATTTT
CASSVNRGQPQHF
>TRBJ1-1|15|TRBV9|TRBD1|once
TGTGCCAGCAGCGTAGGGGACAGCGGGAACACTGAAGCTTTCTTT
CASSVGDSGNTEAFF
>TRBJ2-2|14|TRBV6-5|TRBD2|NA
TGTGCCAGCAGGAGGGAGGGGAACACCGGGGAGCTGTTTTTT
CASRREGNTGELFF
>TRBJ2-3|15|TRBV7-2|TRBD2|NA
TGTGCCACCGGACTAGCGGGGGGCAATACAGATACGCAGTATTTT
CATGLAGGNTDTQYF
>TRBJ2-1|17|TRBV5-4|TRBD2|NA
TGTGCCAGCAGGGGCGAGGGTCGCGGGGGGGCTAGCAATGAGCAGTTCTTC
CASRGEGRGGASNEQFF
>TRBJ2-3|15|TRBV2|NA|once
TGTGCCAGCAGTCTCCGGGACCCCTTTGGAGATACGCAGTATTTT
CASSLRDPFGDTQYF
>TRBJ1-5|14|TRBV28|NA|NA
TGTGCCAGCAGAACTCCCCCGGGCAATCAGCCCCAGCATTTT
CASRTPPGNQPQHF
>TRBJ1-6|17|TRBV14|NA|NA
TGTGCCAGCAGCCATAGGGGGGATTCATTACGTAATTCACCCCTCCACTTT
CASSHRGDSLRNSPLHF
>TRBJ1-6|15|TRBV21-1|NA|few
TGTCCCAGCCGCCCCCCCGGACAGGGGGGCTCACCCCTCCACTTT
CPSRPPGQGGSPLHF
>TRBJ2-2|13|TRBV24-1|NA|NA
TGTGCCACCGCCTCCCCGCTCACCGGGGAGCTGTTTTTT
CATASPLTGELFF
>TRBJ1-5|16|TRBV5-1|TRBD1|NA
TGCGCCAGCAGCCCCGGGACAGGGGTTAGCAATCAGCCCCAGCATTTT
CASSPGTGVSNQPQHF
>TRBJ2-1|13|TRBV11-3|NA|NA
TGTGCCAGCAGCTTAGGACGGTGGGATGAGCAGTTCTTC
CASSLGRWDEQFF
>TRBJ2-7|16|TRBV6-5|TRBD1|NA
TGTGCCAGCAGTTACTCGGGGATACAGGGGACCTACGAGCAGTACTTC
CASSYSGIQGTYEQYF
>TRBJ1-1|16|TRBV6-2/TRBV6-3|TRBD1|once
TGTGCCAGCAGTTACGAAGGGACAGGGGGCTGGTCTGAAGCTTTCTTT
CASSYEGTGGWSEAFF
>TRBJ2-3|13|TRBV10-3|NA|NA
TGTGCCATCAGGGACAGTAACACAGATACGCAGTATTTT
CAIRDSNTDTQYF